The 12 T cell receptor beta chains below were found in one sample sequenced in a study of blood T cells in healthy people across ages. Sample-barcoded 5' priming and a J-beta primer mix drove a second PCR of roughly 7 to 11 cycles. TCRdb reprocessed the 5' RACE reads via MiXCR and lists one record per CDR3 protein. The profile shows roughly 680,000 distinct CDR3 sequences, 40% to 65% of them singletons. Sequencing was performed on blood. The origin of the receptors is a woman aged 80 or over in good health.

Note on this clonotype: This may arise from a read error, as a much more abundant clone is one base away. In nucleotides, the CDR3 is TGTGCCAGCGGCCGGGAAAACTACAATGAGCAGTTCTTC. The encoded protein is CASGRENYNEQFF. This chain links TRBV7-3 with TRBJ2-1; TRBD2 might be the D (5 bases). With 8 bases removed from V and 3 bases from J, the gap between germline ends came to 11 bases. The CDR3 runs to 13 residues. Germline V lookup: CDR1 SGHTA, CDR2 FQGTGA.

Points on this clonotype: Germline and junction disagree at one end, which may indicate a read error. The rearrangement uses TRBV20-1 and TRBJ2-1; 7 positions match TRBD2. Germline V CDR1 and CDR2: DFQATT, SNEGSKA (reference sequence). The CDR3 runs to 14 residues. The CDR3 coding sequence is TGCGGTGCGCCCGGAACTAGCGACTTGGATGAGCAGTTCTTC. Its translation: CGAPGTSDLDEQFF.

CDR3 coding DNA: TGTGCCAGCAGCTTATTAAGCGGTAGCACAGATACGCAGTATTTT. Amino acids: CASSLLSGSTDTQYF. The gene calls are TRBV7-3 and TRBJ2-3; a possible D gene is TRBD2 (5 bases). V was cut by 2 bases and J by 0 bases, with 9 bases left in between. This CDR3 region has 15 residues. Germline assignment: CDR1 SGHTA and CDR2 FQGTGA.

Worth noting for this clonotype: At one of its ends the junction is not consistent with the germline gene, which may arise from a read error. The CDR3: CASSEAAGTPLQF. As DNA, the CDR3 is TGTGCCAGCAGCGAGGCAGCCGGTACACCCCTCCAATTT. The V call is TRBV9, the J call TRBJ1-6; the D is unclear. Germline-derived CDR1 and CDR2 are SGDLS and YYNGEE. This CDR3 is 13 amino acids long.

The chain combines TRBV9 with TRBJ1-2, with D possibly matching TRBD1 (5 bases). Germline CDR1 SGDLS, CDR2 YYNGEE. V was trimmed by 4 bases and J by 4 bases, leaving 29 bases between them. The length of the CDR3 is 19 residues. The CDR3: CASSSWGLGRGPISYGYTF. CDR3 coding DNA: TGTGCCAGCAGCTCGTGGGGCTTGGGCCGGGGCCCTATCTCCTATGGCTACACCTTC.

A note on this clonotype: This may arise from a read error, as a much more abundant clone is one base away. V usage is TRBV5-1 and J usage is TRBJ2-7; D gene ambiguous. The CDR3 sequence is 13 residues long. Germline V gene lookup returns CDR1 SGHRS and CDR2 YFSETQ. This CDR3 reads CASSLEGSYGQYF. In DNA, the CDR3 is TGCGCCAGCAGCTTGGAAGGGTCCTACGGGCAGTACTTC.

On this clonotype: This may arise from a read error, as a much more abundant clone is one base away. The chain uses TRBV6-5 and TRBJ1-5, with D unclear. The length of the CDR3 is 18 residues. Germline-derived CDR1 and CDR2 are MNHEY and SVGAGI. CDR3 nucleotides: TGTGCCAGCAGTTACGGCGATTTCCGGGTTTACGGCAATCAGCCCCGGCATTTT. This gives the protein CASSYGDFRVYGNQPRHF.

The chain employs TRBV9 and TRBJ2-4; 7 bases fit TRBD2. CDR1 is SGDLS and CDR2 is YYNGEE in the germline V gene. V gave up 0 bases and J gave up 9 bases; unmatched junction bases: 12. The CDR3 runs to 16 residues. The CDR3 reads CASSVGLEQSGGIQYF. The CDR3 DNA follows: TGTGCCAGCAGCGTAGGGCTTGAACAGTCGGGGGGCATTCAGTACTTC. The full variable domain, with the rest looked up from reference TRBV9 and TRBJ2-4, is DSGVTQTPKHLITATGQRVTLRCSPRSGDLSVYWYQQSLDQGLQFLIQYYNGEERAKGNILERFSAQQFPDLHSELNLSSLELGDSALYFCASSVGLEQSGGIQYFGAGTRLSVL.

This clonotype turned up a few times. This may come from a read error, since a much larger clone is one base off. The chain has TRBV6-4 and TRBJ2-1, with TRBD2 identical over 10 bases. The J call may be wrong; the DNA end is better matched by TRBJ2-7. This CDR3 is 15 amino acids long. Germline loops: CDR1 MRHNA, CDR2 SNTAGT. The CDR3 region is CASSDSTSGNNEQYF. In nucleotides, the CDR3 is TGTGCCAGCAGTGACTCAACTAGCGGGAACAATGAGCAGTACTTC.

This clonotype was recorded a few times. In DNA form, the CDR3 reads TGTGCCAGCAATCGGGCTTCAACCGACTCTGGAAACACCATATATTTT. Its translation is CASNRASTDSGNTIYF. The J gene is TRBJ1-3, the V gene TRBV2; D is unclear. Germline CDR1 is SNHLY and CDR2 is FYNNEI. This CDR3 region has 16 residues. The V gene lost 7 bases and the J gene lost 0 bases, with 16 bases spanning the gap. The full variable domain, completed using reference TRBV2 and TRBJ1-3, is EPEVTQTPSHQVTQMGQEVILRCVPISNHLYFYWYRQILGQKVEFLVSFYNNEISEKSEIFDDQFSVERPDGSNFTLKIRSTKLEDSAMYFCASNRASTDSGNTIYFGEGSWLTVV.

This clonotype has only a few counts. Here the CDR3 DNA reads TGCAGCGCCAACGGACAGAACTATGGCTACACCTTC. Its translation: CSANGQNYGYTF. V is TRBV29-1 and J is TRBJ1-2, with D possibly being TRBD1 (6 bases). The CDR3 runs to 12 residues. Trimming took off 7 bases at V and 2 bases at J, with 11 bases between the two ends. Germline V CDR1 and CDR2: SQVTM, ANQGSEA.

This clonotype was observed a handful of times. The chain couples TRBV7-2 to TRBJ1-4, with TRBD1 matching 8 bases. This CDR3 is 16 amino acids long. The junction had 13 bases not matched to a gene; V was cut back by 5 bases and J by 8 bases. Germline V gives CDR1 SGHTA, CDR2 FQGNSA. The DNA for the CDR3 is TGTGCCAGCAGCCGCCAAGACAGGGGCCGGGGGGAAAAACTGTTTTTT. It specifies CASSRQDRGRGEKLFF.